The following is a T cell receptor beta chain sequence with its context. The ends were cut back, 5 bases at V and 16 bases at J, with 12 bases in the middle. This CDR3 is built from 11 residues. Germline CDR1 is SGHTA and CDR2 is FQGTGA. The data derive from a study of regulatory T cells in long-lasting Graves disease. Time point defined: newly diagnosed GD, antithyroid drugs for less than 3 months. PBMC-derived RNA was used for the TCR library. Arm-PCR of CDR3 regions and iRepertoire HTBI primers were the basis on which TCR beta libraries were built. TCRdb recomputed calls from the multiplex PCR reads with MiXCR, one row per CDR3 protein. The sample has 550,000 to 700,000 distinct CDR3 sequences; about 16% are singletons. These data are also associated with another study on T cells in Graves' hyperthyroidism and ophthalmopathy. That report notes: Orbital computed tomography and thyroid ultrasound, together with serum TRAb and thyroxine and clinical symptoms, were used for diagnoses.

The sample here was peripheral blood mononuclear cells (PBMCs), taken at new diagnosis, from a patient treated with antithyroid drugs. The chain joins TRBV7-3 to TRBJ1-6; D is unclear. The TCR was taken from a young man with Graves disease. CDR3 in amino acids: CASSRSPVLHF. CDR3 in DNA: TGTGCCAGCAGCCGCAGTCCCGTTCTCCACTTT.